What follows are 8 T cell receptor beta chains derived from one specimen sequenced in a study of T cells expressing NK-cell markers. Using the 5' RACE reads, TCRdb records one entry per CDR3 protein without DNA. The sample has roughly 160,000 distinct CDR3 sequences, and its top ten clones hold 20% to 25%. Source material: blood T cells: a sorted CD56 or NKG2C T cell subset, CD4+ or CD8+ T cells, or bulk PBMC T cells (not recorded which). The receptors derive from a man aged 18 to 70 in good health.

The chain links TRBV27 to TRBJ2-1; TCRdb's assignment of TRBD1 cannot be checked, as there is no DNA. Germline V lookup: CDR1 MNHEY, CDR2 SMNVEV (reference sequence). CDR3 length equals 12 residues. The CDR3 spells CASIGGLNEQFF.

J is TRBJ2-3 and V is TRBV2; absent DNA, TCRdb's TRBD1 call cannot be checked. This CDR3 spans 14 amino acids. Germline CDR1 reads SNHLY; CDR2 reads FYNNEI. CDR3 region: CASSEQGASDTQYF.

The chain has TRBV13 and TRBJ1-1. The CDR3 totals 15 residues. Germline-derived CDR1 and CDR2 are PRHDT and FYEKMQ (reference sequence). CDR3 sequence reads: CASSLPYGMNTEAFF.

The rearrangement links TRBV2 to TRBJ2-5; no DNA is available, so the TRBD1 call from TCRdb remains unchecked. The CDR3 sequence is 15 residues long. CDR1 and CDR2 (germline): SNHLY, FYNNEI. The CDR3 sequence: CASPPLGTNQETQYF.

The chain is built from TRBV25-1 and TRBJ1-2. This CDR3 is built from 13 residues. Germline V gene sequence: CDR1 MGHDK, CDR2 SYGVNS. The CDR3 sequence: CASGEEGWYGYTF.

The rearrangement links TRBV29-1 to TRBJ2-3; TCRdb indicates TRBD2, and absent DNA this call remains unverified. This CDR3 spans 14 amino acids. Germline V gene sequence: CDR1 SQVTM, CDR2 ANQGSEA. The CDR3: CSVLPGLVGDTQYF.

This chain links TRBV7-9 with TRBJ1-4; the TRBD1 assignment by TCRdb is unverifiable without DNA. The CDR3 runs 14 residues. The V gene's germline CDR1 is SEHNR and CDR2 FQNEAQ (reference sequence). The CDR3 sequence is CASSQTGYGEKLFF.

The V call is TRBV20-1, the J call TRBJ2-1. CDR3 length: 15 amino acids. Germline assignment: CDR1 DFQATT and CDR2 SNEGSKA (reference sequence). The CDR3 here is CSARHRQDSYNEQFF.